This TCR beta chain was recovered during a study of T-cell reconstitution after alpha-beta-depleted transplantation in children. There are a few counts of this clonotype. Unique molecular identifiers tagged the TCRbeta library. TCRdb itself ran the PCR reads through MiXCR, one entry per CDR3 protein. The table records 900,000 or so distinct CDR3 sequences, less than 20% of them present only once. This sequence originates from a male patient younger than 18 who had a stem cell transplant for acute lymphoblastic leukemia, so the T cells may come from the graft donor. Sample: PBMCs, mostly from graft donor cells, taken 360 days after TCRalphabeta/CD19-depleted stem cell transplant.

The CDR3 region is CSVVDRGNEQFF. In DNA, the CDR3 is TGCAGCGTTGTGGACAGGGGCAATGAGCAGTTCTTC. This chain links TRBV29-1 with TRBJ2-1; 9 nucleotides match TRBD1. The CDR3 loop spans 12 amino acids. CDR1 is SQVTM, CDR2 ANQGSEA, per germline. V was pared by 4 bases and J by 6 bases, with 1 base of the junction left unmatched.